A selection of T cell receptor beta chains follows, all from one sample in a study of technical replicates of blood from four donors. Sequencing was performed with immunoSEQ multiplex PCR; in TCRdb, only in-frame clones are kept and a portion is missing. The sample has about 16,000 clones; around nine tenths are singletons. The sample taken for sequencing was PBMCs. These receptors all stem from a human donor in good health. Both conserved end residues are part of each CDR3. A D gene is named only where the DNA matches it firmly. Where a row states a size, it is once, few, many or the class of an expanded clone; other rows omit it.

>TRBV5-1|TRBD1|.|TRBJ2-7
TGCGCCAGCAGCTTGGGGGACAGGCACGAGCAGTACTTC
CASSLGDRHEQYF
>TRBV5-1|.|.|TRBJ1-1
TGCGCCAGCAGCTTGAATCCGGGTACGAACACTGAAGCTTTCTTT
CASSLNPGTNTEAFF
>TRBV28|.|.|TRBJ2-6
TGTGCCAGCAGTATACAGGTCCTCTCTGGGGCCAACGTCCTGACTTTC
CASSIQVLSGANVLTF
>TRBV30|.|.|TRBJ2-3
TGTGCCTGGGGGGGAGGTGCAGATACGCAGTATTTT
CAWGGGADTQYF
>TRBV19|.|.|TRBJ1-3
TGTGCCAGTAGGACAGACGGAAACACCATATATTTT
CASRTDGNTIYF
>TRBV18|.|once|TRBJ2-3
TGTGCCAGCTCACCACTTTCAATAGCGCTAGCCGAGGGCTCAGATACGCAGTATTTT
CASSPLSIALAEGSDTQYF
>TRBV6-1|TRBD1|once|TRBJ1-2
TGTGCCAGCAGTGTGGGACAGGGGGCTTTCGACTATGGCTACACCTTC
CASSVGQGAFDYGYTF
>TRBV11-2|TRBD1|.|TRBJ1-3
TGTGCCAGCAGCTGGGCAGGGGGCTCTGGAAACACCATATATTTT
CASSWAGGSGNTIYF
>TRBV11-2|.|.|TRBJ2-2
TGTGCCAGCACCCCCCCGGTAGGGCGGGACCGGTCCGGGGAGCTGTTTTTT
CASTPPVGRDRSGELFF
>TRBV11-2|.|.|TRBJ2-2
TGTGCCAGCAGCTTACTCCCGAACACCGGGGAGCTGTTTTTT
CASSLLPNTGELFF
>TRBV15|.|once|TRBJ2-3
TGTGCCACCAGCAGAGATATAACAGATACGCAGTATTTT
CATSRDITDTQYF
>TRBV11-2|TRBD1|.|TRBJ2-5
TGTGCCAGCAGCTTAGGAGGGACAGGGGTTCAAGAGACCCAGTACTTC
CASSLGGTGVQETQYF
>TRBV19|TRBD1|once|TRBJ1-2
TGTGCCAGTAATTTAGGGGACAGGGGGCAAGTTGGCTACACCTTC
CASNLGDRGQVGYTF
>TRBV5-5|TRBD1|.|TRBJ1-4
TGTGCCAGCAGTTTTACAGGGGGAACTAATGAAAAACTGTTTTTT
CASSFTGGTNEKLFF
>TRBV7-9|TRBD2|.|TRBJ2-4
TGTGCCAGCAGCCCCGGGGGGGGGACCTGGGACATAGCCAAAAACATTCAGTACTTC
CASSPGGGTWDIAKNIQYF
>TRBV7-3|.|.|TRBJ2-3
TGTGCCAGCAGCTTAAGTCCCGCGCAAGATACGCAGTATTTT
CASSLSPAQDTQYF
>TRBV2|TRBD1|.|TRBJ2-1
TGTGCCAGTACCGGGACAGGGGTCAATGAGCAGTTCTTC
CASTGTGVNEQFF
>TRBV10-2|TRBD2|.|TRBJ2-7
TGCGCCAGCAGTGGCCCGGGACTAGCCTACGAGCAGTACTTC
CASSGPGLAYEQYF
>TRBV30|.|.|TRBJ2-7
TGTGCCTACGGACAGGGAGGGTACGAGCAGTACTTC
CAYGQGGYEQYF
>TRBV28|TRBD1|.|TRBJ1-1
TGTGCCAGCAGACCACAGGGGGGTACTGAAGCTTTCTTT
CASRPQGGTEAFF
>TRBV19|.|.|TRBJ1-1
TGTGCCAGTTGGACGACGTTTGGAGGAGCTTTCTTT
CASWTTFGGAFF
>TRBV6-1|.|.|TRBJ1-5
TGTGCCAGCAGTTCCCTGGAGGGGAATCAGCCCCAGCATTTT
CASSSLEGNQPQHF
>TRBV5-1|.|.|TRBJ1-2
TGCGCCAGCAGCTTGGCCCAGGCAGATCCTAACTATGGCTACACCTTC
CASSLAQADPNYGYTF
>TRBV7-9|.|.|TRBJ2-4
TGTGCCAGCAGCTTAGCTAGGGAGCGGGACATTCAGTACTTC
CASSLARERDIQYF
>TRBV5-1|.|.|TRBJ1-2
TGCGCCAGCAGCCAGACCCACTCGGAGTATGGCTACACCTTC
CASSQTHSEYGYTF
>TRBV2|TRBD1|.|TRBJ2-3
TGTGCCAGCGGAACAGGGGGCGTCACAGATACGCAGTATTTT
CASGTGGVTDTQYF
>TRBV7-6|.|.|TRBJ2-1
TGTGCCAGCAGCTCACAGGGCGTGAGGCAGTTCTTC
CASSSQGVRQFF
>TRBV5-1|TRBD1|.|TRBJ1-5
TGCGCCAGCAGCTTGACAGGGGATAGCAATCAGCCCCAGCATTTT
CASSLTGDSNQPQHF
>TRBV7-9|.|.|TRBJ1-5
TGTGCCAGCAGTTTATCGGGGGGCGGACAGCCCCAGCATTTT
CASSLSGGGQPQHF
>TRBV7-8|.|.|TRBJ2-5
TGTGCCAGCTCTGGGCGGGCGGTGGAGACCCAGTACTTC
CASSGRAVETQYF
>TRBV11-3|TRBD2|.|TRBJ2-1
TGTGCCAGCAGCCACGGACTAGCGGGAGATGCGAATGAGCAGTTCTTC
CASSHGLAGDANEQFF
>TRBV6-6|TRBD1|.|TRBJ1-2
TGTGCCAGCAGTTACGGACAGGGGGCAGGCTATGGCTACACCTTC
CASSYGQGAGYGYTF
>TRBV25-1|.|.|TRBJ2-5
TGTGCCAGCAGTGAAAGAGGACACGGAGAGACCCAGTACTTC
CASSERGHGETQYF
>TRBV30|TRBD2|.|TRBJ2-6
TGTGCCTGGAGTAGAGGGAGGGCCGCGGCCGGGGCCAACGTCCTGACTTTC
CAWSRGRAAAGANVLTF
>TRBV5-4|.|.|TRBJ2-5
TGTGCCAGCAGCGGCCAGGACAGTCAAGAGACCCAGTACTTC
CASSGQDSQETQYF
>TRBV6-1|.|.|TRBJ2-2
TGTGCCAGCAACACCCCCGGGGGACAGACCGGGGAGCTGTTTTTT
CASNTPGGQTGELFF
>TRBV28|TRBD1|.|TRBJ1-1
TGTGCCAGCAGTTCATTTGACAGGGGGCGCCGGGACACTGAAGCTTTCTTT
CASSSFDRGRRDTEAFF
>TRBV19|.|once|TRBJ1-1
TGTGCCAGTAGTATGGGGAGCAGGGTAAGTATCGGGGAGGTGAACACTGAAGCTTTCTTT
CASSMGSRVSIGEVNTEAFF
>TRBV2|.|few|TRBJ1-5
TGTGCCAGCACAGTGGGCAATCAGCCCCAGCATTTT
CASTVGNQPQHF
>TRBV10-1|TRBD2|.|TRBJ2-5
TGCGCCAGCAGTGGAGGGCCAGCGGGAAAGGAGACCCAGTACTTC
CASSGGPAGKETQYF
>TRBV10-3|.|few|TRBJ2-2
TGTGCCAGTATGGGAGATACCGGGGAGCTGTTTTTT
CASMGDTGELFF
>TRBV6-5|.|once|TRBJ2-5
TGTGCCAGCAGTTATTCCACGGGGGAGACCCAGTACTTC
CASSYSTGETQYF
>TRBV9|.|.|TRBJ2-5
TGTGCCAGCAGCGTAGCCCCTACAGGGTTGGAGACCCAGTACTTC
CASSVAPTGLETQYF
>TRBV9|TRBD2|.|TRBJ2-3
TGTGCCAGCAGCTTGGCTAGCGGGAGGTCAGATACGCAGTATTTT
CASSLASGRSDTQYF
>TRBV19|.|.|TRBJ2-7
TGTGCCAGTAGTATGGGGCTAGGGCTCTCCTACGAGCAGTACTTC
CASSMGLGLSYEQYF
>TRBV11-2|.|.|TRBJ2-5
TGTGCCAGCAGCCCGTCCGTGTCCCAAGAGACCCAGTACTTC
CASSPSVSQETQYF
>TRBV19|TRBD2|.|TRBJ2-3
TGTGCCAGTAGTTTCCCGACTAGCGGGTTAGGAAGTGGAGATACGCAGTATTTT
CASSFPTSGLGSGDTQYF
>TRBV5-1|TRBD1|.|TRBJ2-5
TGCGCCAGCAGGGTCGGGACAGGGGCGTGGGAGACCCAGTACTTC
CASRVGTGAWETQYF
>TRBV2|.|.|TRBJ2-7
TGTGCCAGCAGTGAAGGGACAGCCTCCTACGAGCAGTACTTC
CASSEGTASYEQYF
>TRBV19|.|.|TRBJ2-5
TGTGCCAGTAGTATCAATCAAGAGACCCAGTACTTC
CASSINQETQYF
>TRBV7-6|.|.|TRBJ1-2
TGTGCCAGCAGCTTAGCGGGCAGGGAGGACTATGGCTACACCTTC
CASSLAGREDYGYTF
>TRBV19|TRBD2|once|TRBJ2-1
TGTGCCAGTAGTATAGGTGGCGGGAGGTTCTCCTACAATGAGCAGTTCTTC
CASSIGGGRFSYNEQFF
>TRBV18|TRBD2|.|TRBJ2-1
TGTGCCAGCTCACCAGGTAGCGGGAGGACCAATGAGCAGTTCTTC
CASSPGSGRTNEQFF